This T cell receptor (beta chain) was recorded in a study of post-analysis software for immune sequencing data. Study-level information: The cohort encompassed relapsing-remitting, secondary progressive and progressive-relapsing multiple sclerosis disease courses. Study observations and caveats: Samples prepared in the same batch strongly co-clustered by F measure. Controls had significantly higher normalized Chao1 diversity than multiple sclerosis patients. Relative to controls, patients had a few TRBV segments at higher frequency, with TRBV5-6, TRBV5-1 and TRBV20-1 among these.

About this clonotype: Its specificity is not known.

V lost 5 bases and J 9 bases, leaving 13 bases between the germline ends. Germline CDR1 is SEHNR and CDR2 is FQNEAQ (reference sequence). CDR3 length: 13 residues. TCR beta cDNA libraries included unique molecular identifiers. The source material, about 0.9 to 11 million T cells, gave rise to 400,000 to 550,000 cDNA molecules. TCRdb processed the PCR reads anew with MiXCR; each CDR3 protein has one entry. The sample includes hundreds of thousands of distinct CDR3 sequences, less than 35% of them seen just once. Sample: blood. The receptor was derived from a girl aged 5-17 years with multiple sclerosis. The rearrangement links TRBV7-9 to TRBJ2-2; TRBD1 is a possible D gene (5 bases). CDR3: CASSNTQARELFF. For the CDR3, the DNA is TGTGCCAGCAGCAATACACAGGCCCGGGAGCTGTTTTTT.